This T cell receptor (beta chain) was recovered during a study of T cells in Graves' hyperthyroidism and ophthalmopathy. Thyroid ultrasound, orbital computed tomography, clinical symptoms, and serum thyroxine and TRAb underpinned diagnoses. Note on this clonotype: As yet, its antigen is unknown.

The CDR3 consists of 13 residues. V was clipped by 3 bases and J by 5 bases, with 8 bases between them. CDR1 is LNHDA, CDR2 SQIVND, per germline (reference sequence). Regions amplified from RNA transcripts were the TCR beta CDR3 regions. The study used the HTBI primer set for a first-round RT-PCR of the TCR CDR3. A single record per CDR3 protein comes from TCRdb applying MiXCR to the multiplex PCR reads. Among about 96,000 distinct CDR3 sequences listed, around 50% were seen once. Study-wide results and caveats: Using 13 V-J features, a model discriminated ophthalmopathy from stable hyperthyroidism. Blood shared most expanded thyroid clonotypes above 0.001. Ophthalmopathy got predicted by the model a median about six months before its onset.

This receptor was obtained from a middle-aged woman with Graves' hyperthyroidism. The J gene is TRBJ1-5, the V gene TRBV19, with no clear D. Source material: blood. Here the CDR3 reads CASSIRVHQPQHF. CDR3 nucleotides: TGTGCCAGTAGTATCCGGGTACATCAGCCCCAGCATTTT.